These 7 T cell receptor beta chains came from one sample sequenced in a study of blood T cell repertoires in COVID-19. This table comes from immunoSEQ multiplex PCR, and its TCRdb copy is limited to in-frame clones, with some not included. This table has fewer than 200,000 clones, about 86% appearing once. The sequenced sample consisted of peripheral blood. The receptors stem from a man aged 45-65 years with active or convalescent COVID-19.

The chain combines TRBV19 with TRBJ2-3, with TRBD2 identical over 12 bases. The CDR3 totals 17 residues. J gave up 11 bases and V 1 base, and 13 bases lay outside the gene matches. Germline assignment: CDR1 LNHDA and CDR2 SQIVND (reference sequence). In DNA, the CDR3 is TGTGCCAGTAGTATAGGGGCGGCTAGCGGGAGGGCTTCAAGGCAGTATTTT. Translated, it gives CASSIGAASGRASRQYF.

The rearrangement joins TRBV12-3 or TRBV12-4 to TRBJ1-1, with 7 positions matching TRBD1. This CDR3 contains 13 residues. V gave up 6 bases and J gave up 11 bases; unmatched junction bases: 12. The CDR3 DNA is TGTGCCAGCAGCCAGACAGGGACTGCCGAGGCTTTCTTT. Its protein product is CASSQTGTAEAFF.

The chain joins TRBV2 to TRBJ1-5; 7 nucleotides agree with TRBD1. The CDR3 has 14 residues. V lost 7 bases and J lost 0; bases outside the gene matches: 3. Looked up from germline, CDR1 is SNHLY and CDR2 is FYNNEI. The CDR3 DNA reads TGTGCCAGCACCCGGGACAGTAGCAATCAGCCCCAGCATTTT. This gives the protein CASTRDSSNQPQHF.

CDR3 DNA: TGTGCCAGTCGGACAGTAGGGAACACCGGGGAGCTGTTTTTT. Its protein is CASRTVGNTGELFF. The V call is TRBV19, the J call TRBJ2-2, with D possibly matching TRBD1 (6 bases). Per germline, CDR1 LNHDA and CDR2 SQIVND (reference sequence). V lost 8 bases and J 1 base, leaving 11 bases between the germline ends. The CDR3 runs to 14 residues.

The CDR3 sequence: CASSVVPGQGGENIQYF. The CDR3 DNA sequence: TGTGCCAGCAGTGTAGTCCCGGGACAGGGAGGAGAGAACATTCAGTACTTC. The rearrangement uses TRBV6-1 and TRBJ2-4; 9 bases match TRBD1. CDR3 length: 17 residues. V gave up 4 bases and J gave up 7 bases; unmatched junction bases: 14. From germline, CDR1 is MNHNS and CDR2 SASEGT.

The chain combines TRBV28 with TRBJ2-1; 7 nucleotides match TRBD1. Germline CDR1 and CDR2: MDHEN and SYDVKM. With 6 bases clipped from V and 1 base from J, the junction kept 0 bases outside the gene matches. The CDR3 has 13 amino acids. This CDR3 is CASRQGSYNEQFF. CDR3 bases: TGTGCCAGCAGACAGGGGTCCTACAATGAGCAGTTCTTC.

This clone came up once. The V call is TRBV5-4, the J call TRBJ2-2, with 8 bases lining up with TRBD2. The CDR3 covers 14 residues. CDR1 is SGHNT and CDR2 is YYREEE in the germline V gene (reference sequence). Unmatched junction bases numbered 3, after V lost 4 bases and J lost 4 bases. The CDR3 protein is CASSRGGPTGELFF. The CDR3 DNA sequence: TGTGCCAGCAGCCGGGGGGGCCCCACCGGGGAGCTGTTTTTT. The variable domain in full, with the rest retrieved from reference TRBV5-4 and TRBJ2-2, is ETGVTQSPTHLIKTRGQQVTLRCSSQSGHNTVSWYQQALGQGPQFIFQYYREEENGRGNFPPRFSGLQFPNYSSELNVNALELDDSALYLCASSRGGPTGELFFGEGSRLTVL.